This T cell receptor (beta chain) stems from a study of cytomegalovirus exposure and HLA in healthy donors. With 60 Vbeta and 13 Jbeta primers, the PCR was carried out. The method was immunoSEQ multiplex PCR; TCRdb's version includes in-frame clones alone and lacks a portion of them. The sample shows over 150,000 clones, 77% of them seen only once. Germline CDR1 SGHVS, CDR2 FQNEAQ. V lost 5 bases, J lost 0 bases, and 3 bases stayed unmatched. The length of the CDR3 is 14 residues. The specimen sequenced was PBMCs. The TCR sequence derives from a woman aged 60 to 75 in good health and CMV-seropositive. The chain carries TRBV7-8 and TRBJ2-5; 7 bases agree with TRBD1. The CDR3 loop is CASSRGQDQETQYF. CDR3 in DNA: TGTGCCAGCAGCCGTGGACAGGACCAAGAGACCCAGTACTTC. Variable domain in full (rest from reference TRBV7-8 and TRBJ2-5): GAGVSQSPRYKVAKRGQDVALRCDPISGHVSLFWYQQALGQGPEFLTYFQNEAQLDKSGLPSDRFFAERPEGSVSTLKIQRTQQEDSAVYLCASSRGQDQETQYFGPGTRLLVL.